Listed here is a single TCR beta chain. Its antigen is as yet unknown. This specimen comes from a study of T-cell memory formation after mild COVID-19. Study-level background: Across donors, TCR clusters were largely donor specific. General study points: Some SARS-CoV-2-responding clones were already detected in memory before infection. Among clones contracting day 15 to 85, CD4/CD8 was balanced, whereas later expanders leaned CD4+.

CDR1 is DFQATT and CDR2 is SNEGSKA in the germline V gene (reference sequence). V lost 6 bases, J lost 8 bases, and 17 bases lay in between. This CDR3 contains 13 residues. From the 5' RACE reads, TCRdb called clonotypes with MiXCR, one entry per CDR3 protein. The top ten clones hold about 0.8% of a sample with 45,000 or so distinct CDR3 sequences, roughly 7% of them seen once. The receptor's source is an adult who had mild COVID-19 (a few samples of this study predate the infection). Cell type and time point are not known. Sequenced input: PBMCs or a T cell subset sorted from them (not recorded which). The chain uses TRBV20-1 and TRBJ2-4; perhaps D is TRBD1 or TRBD2 (6 bases each). In nucleotides, the CDR3 is TGCAGTGCCCTCGCCCAGGGGAGGTACATTCAGTACTTC. This sequence encodes CSALAQGRYIQYF.